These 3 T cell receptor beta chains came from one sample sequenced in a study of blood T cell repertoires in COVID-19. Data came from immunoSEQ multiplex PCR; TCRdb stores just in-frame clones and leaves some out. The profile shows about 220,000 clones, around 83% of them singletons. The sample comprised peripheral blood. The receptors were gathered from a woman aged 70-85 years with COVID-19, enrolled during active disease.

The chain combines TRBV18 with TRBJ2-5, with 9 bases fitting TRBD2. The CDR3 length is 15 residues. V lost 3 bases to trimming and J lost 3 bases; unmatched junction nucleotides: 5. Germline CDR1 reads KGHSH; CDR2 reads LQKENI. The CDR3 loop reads CASSPPGGREETQYF. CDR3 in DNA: TGTGCCAGCTCACCCCCCGGCGGGAGGGAAGAGACCCAGTACTTC.

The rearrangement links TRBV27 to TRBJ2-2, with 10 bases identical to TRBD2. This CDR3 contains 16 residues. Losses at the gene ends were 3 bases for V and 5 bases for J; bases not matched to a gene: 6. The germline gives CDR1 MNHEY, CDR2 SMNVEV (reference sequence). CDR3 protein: CASSFRPSGRTGELFF. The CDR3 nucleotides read TGTGCCAGCAGTTTTAGGCCTAGCGGGAGAACCGGGGAGCTGTTTTTT.

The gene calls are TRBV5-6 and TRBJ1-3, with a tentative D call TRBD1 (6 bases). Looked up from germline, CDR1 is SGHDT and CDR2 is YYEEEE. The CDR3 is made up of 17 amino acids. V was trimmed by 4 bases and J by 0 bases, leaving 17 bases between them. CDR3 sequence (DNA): TGTGCCAGCAGCCGTCGTACTACAGGGCGCTCTGGAAACACCATATATTTT. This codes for CASSRRTTGRSGNTIYF. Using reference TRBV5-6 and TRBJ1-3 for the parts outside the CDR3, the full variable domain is DAGVTQSPTHLIKTRGQQVTLRCSPKSGHDTVSWYQQALGQGPQFIFQYYEEEERQRGNFPDRFSGHQFPNYSSELNVNALLLGDSALYLCASSRRTTGRSGNTIYFGEGSWLTVV.